A single sample is the source of the 7 T cell receptor beta chains below, sequenced in a study of cytomegalovirus exposure and HLA in healthy donors. Both 60 Vbeta primers and 13 Jbeta primers went into the PCR. Measured with immunoSEQ multiplex PCR; TCRdb has only the in-frame clones, and not every one. The data show fewer than 200,000 clones, 68% seen once. The sample consisted of PBMCs. These TCRs come from a woman aged 35 to 49 in good health and CMV-seropositive.

V and J are TRBV19 and TRBJ2-6, with D uncertain. The CDR3 is made up of 15 amino acids. V was shortened by 2 bases and J by 2 bases, with 7 bases between the two germline ends. CDR1 LNHDA and CDR2 SQIVND come from the germline V gene (reference sequence). The CDR3 DNA reads TGTGCCAGTAGTATACAGACACCTGGGGCCAACGTCCTGACTTTC. This encodes CASSIQTPGANVLTF.

The chain links TRBV9 to TRBJ2-1, with D perhaps matching TRBD2 (6 bases). CDR3 size: 15 residues. V was pared by 0 bases and J by 1 base, with 8 bases between. Germline V CDR1 and CDR2: SGDLS, YYNGEE. The CDR3 reads CASSVGSGSYNEQFF. CDR3 nucleotides: TGTGCCAGCAGCGTAGGAAGCGGGTCCTACAATGAGCAGTTCTTC.

This chain joins TRBV6-5 and TRBJ2-1, with a weak D call TRBD2 (6 bases). The CDR3 consists of 14 residues. The V and J ends lost 5 bases and 2 bases respectively, with 10 bases between them. CDR1 is MNHEY, CDR2 SVGAGI, per germline. The CDR3 region is CASSREFPYNEQFF. CDR3 in DNA: TGTGCCAGCAGTCGGGAGTTCCCCTACAATGAGCAGTTCTTC.

This chain uses TRBV9 with TRBJ2-1; D is perhaps TRBD2 (5 bases). V was clipped by 3 bases and J by 3 bases, with 16 bases between them. The CDR3 is made up of 16 amino acids. Germline CDR1 reads SGDLS; CDR2 reads YYNGEE. DNA of the CDR3: TGTGCCAGCAGCGCCACCTCGGGATCCATCTACAATGAGCAGTTCTTC. Amino acids: CASSATSGSIYNEQFF.

This sequence joins TRBV2 and TRBJ2-7, with D possibly being TRBD1 (6 bases). This CDR3 has 15 amino acids. Germline CDR1 SNHLY, CDR2 FYNNEI. V was shortened by 3 bases and J by 0 bases, with 12 bases between the two germline ends. CDR3 region: CASSEDRTSSYEQYF. CDR3 coding DNA: TGTGCCAGCAGTGAGGACAGAACTAGCTCCTACGAGCAGTACTTC. Based on the CDR3 plus reference TRBV2 and TRBJ2-7, the full variable domain is EPEVTQTPSHQVTQMGQEVILRCVPISNHLYFYWYRQILGQKVEFLVSFYNNEISEKSEIFDDQFSVERPDGSNFTLKIRSTKLEDSAMYFCASSEDRTSSYEQYFGPGTRLTVT.

J is TRBJ2-5 and V is TRBV7-6; a possible D gene is TRBD2 (5 bases). Germline loops: CDR1 SGHVS, CDR2 FNYEAQ. The CDR3 runs 14 residues. V was pared by 1 base and J by 1 base, with 7 bases between. CDR3 nucleotide sequence: TGTGCCAGCAGCTTAGGAGGGTCCCAAGAGACCCAGTACTTC. Translated: CASSLGGSQETQYF.

Note on this clone: Germline and junction disagree at one end, which may indicate a read error. Different DNA sequences within this sample yield the same CDR3. V gene TRBV7-2 combines with J gene TRBJ2-1, with 9 bases fitting TRBD1. The CDR3 is 17 residues long. Germline lookup yields CDR1 SGHTA and CDR2 FQGNSA. For the CDR3, the DNA is TGTGCCAGCAGCCCACGGGGACAGGGCAGCTCCTACAATGAGCAATTCTTC. This codes for CASSPRGQGSSYNEQFF.